What follows are 31 T cell receptor beta chains derived from one specimen sequenced in a study of blood T cell repertoires in COVID-19. Assay: immunoSEQ multiplex PCR; the TCRdb copy retains only in-frame clones and omits some. The sample holds 100,000 to 150,000 clones; more than 70% are singletons and the top ten take 1.5%. The sample comprised peripheral blood. The receptors were sampled from a human donor in a cohort sampled during active COVID-19.

The chain links TRBV5-4 to TRBJ2-3, with D possibly TRBD1 on 6 matching bases. This CDR3 contains 12 residues. CDR1 and CDR2 from the germline V gene are SGHNT and YYREEE (reference sequence). V was trimmed by 4 bases and J by 8 bases, leaving 11 bases between them. In DNA, the CDR3 is TGTGCCAGCAGCGGGGGACAAGGTACGCAGTATTTT. This sequence encodes CASSGGQGTQYF.

The chain couples TRBV11-2 to TRBJ2-1; TRBD2 matches 10 bases. CDR1 and CDR2 (germline): SGHAT, FQNNGV. This CDR3 region has 14 residues. V lost 5 bases, J lost 5 bases, and 3 bases stayed unmatched. The chain's CDR3 is CASSPSGSDNEQFF. CDR3 nucleotides: TGTGCCAGCAGCCCTAGCGGGAGTGACAATGAGCAGTTCTTC.

In DNA form, the CDR3 reads TGTGCCAGCAGCCGGGCCGGCCCGGAAAAACTGTTTTTT. Protein sequence: CASSRAGPEKLFF. The chain combines TRBV3-1 (or the pseudogene TRBV3-2) with TRBJ1-4; D not resolved. Trimming stripped 4 bases from V and 8 bases from J, with 11 bases between. The CDR3 runs 13 residues. The germline V gene encodes CDR1 LGHDT and CDR2 YNNKEL (reference sequence).

CDR3 nucleotide sequence: TGTGCCAGCAGCCCATCTAGCGGCCAAGAGACCCAGTACTTC. Its protein product is CASSPSSGQETQYF. This chain links TRBV7-2 with TRBJ2-5; 7 nucleotides line up with TRBD2. The length of the CDR3 is 14 residues. V shed 5 bases and J 1 base; nucleotides not matched to a gene: 4. Per germline, CDR1 SGHTA and CDR2 FQGNSA.

DNA for the CDR3: TGTGCCACCAGTGATCCTTACAGGCATCATGGCTACACCTTC. It is translated as CATSDPYRHHGYTF. This chain connects TRBV24-1 to TRBJ1-2, with D possibly TRBD1 on 5 matching bases. The CDR3 sequence is 14 residues long. Trimming left V 3 bases short and J 6 bases short, with 13 bases between. CDR1 is KGHDR and CDR2 is SFDVKD in the germline V gene.

This chain connects TRBV2 to TRBJ2-1, with 8 positions matching TRBD2. From germline, CDR1 is SNHLY and CDR2 FYNNEI. The CDR3 totals 18 residues. V lost 6 bases to trimming and J lost 5 bases; unmatched junction nucleotides: 18. The CDR3 loop reads CASSVLAGATRTNNEQFF. The CDR3, as DNA: TGTGCCAGCAGCGTCCTAGCGGGCGCTACTCGAACTAACAATGAGCAGTTCTTC.

This chain connects TRBV18 to TRBJ1-5; maybe TRBD1 (5 bases). Trimming removed 3 bases from V and 5 bases from J, with 14 bases in between. The CDR3 runs 15 residues. Germline V gene sequence: CDR1 KGHSH, CDR2 LQKENI. The DNA of the CDR3 is TGTGCCAGCTCACCTCTGGGAGGGGCCGATCAGCCCCAGCATTTT. Its translation: CASSPLGGADQPQHF.

The rearrangement links TRBV19 to TRBJ2-4; D might be TRBD2 (5 bases). The V gene lost 3 bases and the J gene lost 3 bases, with 9 bases spanning the gap. The germline V gene encodes CDR1 LNHDA and CDR2 SQIVND (reference sequence). The CDR3 is made up of 14 amino acids. The CDR3: CASSIEGHKNIQYF. The CDR3 coding sequence is TGTGCCAGTAGTATTGAGGGTCACAAAAACATTCAGTACTTC.

The chain joins TRBV27 to TRBJ2-1; TRBD2 aligns across 16 bases. This CDR3 spans 18 amino acids. With V trimmed by 5 bases and J by 3 bases, 7 bases remained unmatched. Germline V lookup: CDR1 MNHEY, CDR2 SMNVEV (reference sequence). The CDR3 DNA is TGTGCCAGCAGTCCGGGACTAGCGGGGGGGCCAATCTACAATGAGCAGTTCTTC. Protein product: CASSPGLAGGPIYNEQFF.

V gene TRBV28 combines with J gene TRBJ2-1; a weak D match, TRBD2 (6 bases). Germline CDR1 MDHEN, CDR2 SYDVKM. The germline V and J ends were trimmed by 6 bases and 7 bases, with 16 bases remaining between them. The CDR3 is 14 amino acids. CDR3 loop: CASRRASVDNEQFF. In DNA form, the CDR3 reads TGTGCCAGCAGGCGAGCTAGCGTTGATAATGAGCAGTTCTTC.

As to this clone: The same CDR3 is also encoded by other DNA sequences in this sample. V usage is TRBV19 and J usage is TRBJ1-6; 10 bases map to TRBD1. From germline, CDR1 is LNHDA and CDR2 SQIVND (reference sequence). V lost 5 bases, J lost 7 bases, and 2 bases stayed unmatched. The CDR3 has 14 residues. The CDR3 DNA reads TGTGCCAGTAGTCTGGGACAGGGGAATTCACCCCTCCACTTT. Translated, it gives CASSLGQGNSPLHF.

V and J are TRBV27 and TRBJ2-5; weak D call: TRBD2 (7 bases). Germline CDR1 is MNHEY and CDR2 is SMNVEV (reference sequence). Trimming removed 1 base from V and 2 bases from J, with 14 bases in between. The CDR3 is 16 amino acids. The CDR3: CASSLYVGGPQETQYF. The CDR3 bases are TGTGCCAGCAGTTTATATGTGGGGGGGCCTCAAGAGACCCAGTACTTC.

V usage is TRBV3-1 (or the pseudogene TRBV3-2) and J usage is TRBJ2-5; possible D gene TRBD2, 6 bases. V shed 1 base and J shed 5 bases, with 14 bases lying between them. This CDR3 region has 15 residues. Looked up from germline, CDR1 is LGHDT and CDR2 is YNNKEL (reference sequence). CDR3 residues: CASSQAGRGMETQYF. In nucleotides, the CDR3 is TGTGCCAGCAGCCAAGCTGGACGGGGGATGGAGACCCAGTACTTC.

The chain joins TRBV5-4 to TRBJ2-1; TRBD2 matches 9 bases. V dropped 6 bases and J dropped 4; count of bases not matched to a gene: 5. This CDR3 contains 14 residues. Germline CDR1 is SGHNT and CDR2 is YYREEE (reference sequence). The CDR3 here is CASTLAGPYNEQFF. The CDR3, as DNA: TGTGCCAGCACCCTAGCGGGACCTTACAATGAGCAGTTCTTC.

The chain employs TRBV5-1 and TRBJ2-7; TRBD2 matches 8 bases. V dropped 4 bases and J dropped 4; count of bases not matched to a gene: 4. The CDR3 sequence is 13 residues long. Germline assignment: CDR1 SGHRS and CDR2 YFSETQ. The CDR3 DNA follows: TGCGCCAGCAGCCCGGGAGGGCCTTACGAGCAGTACTTC. Residues: CASSPGGPYEQYF.

This rearrangement joins TRBV28 to TRBJ2-2; 8 positions match TRBD1. CDR3 length: 16 residues. After removal of 3 bases from V and 6 bases from J, the junction contained 9 bases not matched to a gene. The germline gives CDR1 MDHEN, CDR2 SYDVKM. The CDR3 sequence is CASSLSGTGGAGELFF. The DNA for the CDR3 is TGTGCCAGCAGTTTGTCCGGGACAGGCGGGGCCGGGGAGCTGTTTTTT.

The chain recombines TRBV19 with TRBJ1-5, with 7 bases aligning to TRBD1. Germline V gene data show CDR1 as LNHDA and CDR2 as SQIVND (reference sequence). The CDR3 is 16 residues long. After removal of 0 bases from V and 4 bases from J, the junction contained 6 bases not matched to a gene. The CDR3 DNA follows: TGTGCCAGTAGTATAGATCCGGGACAGACAAATCAGCCCCAGCATTTT. Its protein product is CASSIDPGQTNQPQHF.

The chain carries TRBV29-1 and TRBJ2-7; 7 bases map to TRBD2. The V gene's germline CDR1 is SQVTM and CDR2 ANQGSEA. After removal of 6 bases from V and 6 bases from J, the junction contained 11 bases not matched to a gene. This CDR3 comprises 13 residues. CDR3 DNA: TGCAGCGTCCCCGGGGGAGGGCTCGGCGAGCAGTACTTC. Protein sequence: CSVPGGGLGEQYF.

This clone was picked up a small number of times. Its ends do not fully match the called genes, so a read error is possible. This rearrangement joins TRBV7-7 to TRBJ2-2; 9 nucleotides match TRBD2. The CDR3 sequence is 16 residues long. Germline V gene sequence: CDR1 SSHAT, CDR2 FNYEAQ (reference sequence). CDR3 sequence: CASSRSGTSSPGELFF. For the CDR3, the DNA is TGTGCTAGCAGCCGATCCGGGACTAGCTCGCCCGGGGAGCTGTTTTTT.

This clone turned up a few times. This chain uses TRBV12-3 or TRBV12-4 with TRBJ2-5; D gene unclear. The germline V and J ends were trimmed by 6 bases and 0 bases, with 8 bases remaining between them. CDR3 length: 13 residues. CDR3 protein: CASRSRNQETQYF. The CDR3 region has the DNA TGTGCCAGCAGATCGCGGAACCAAGAGACCCAGTACTTC.

V usage is TRBV5-1 and J usage is TRBJ2-3, with TRBD2 as a possible D gene (5 bases). V lost 5 bases to trimming and J lost 5 bases, with 21 bases between them. Germline V lookup: CDR1 SGHRS, CDR2 YFSETQ. This CDR3 is built from 16 residues. The CDR3 region is CASSPRTGSGKDTQYF. CDR3 bases: TGCGCCAGCAGTCCTAGGACCGGGTCCGGGAAAGATACGCAGTATTTT.

Here the CDR3 DNA reads TGTGCCAGCAGTAGCCAGGATCAGCCCCAGCATTTT. It codes for CASSSQDQPQHF. The chain is built from TRBV2 and TRBJ1-5; D is unresolved. Germline V gene sequence: CDR1 SNHLY, CDR2 FYNNEI. The CDR3 has 12 amino acids. Trimming stripped 5 bases from V and 5 bases from J, with 7 bases between.

The genes are TRBV6-6 and TRBJ1-1; TRBD1 aligns across 7 bases. Germline V gives CDR1 MNHNY, CDR2 SVGAGI (reference sequence). The V segment lost 2 bases and the J segment 8 bases; nucleotides outside the gene matches: 8. The CDR3 consists of 14 residues. As DNA, the CDR3 is TGTGCCAGCAGTTACCGGACAGGAGGGGCGGAAGCTTTCTTT. Protein sequence: CASSYRTGGAEAFF.

The V and J genes are TRBV3-1 (or the pseudogene TRBV3-2) and TRBJ2-1; D gene ambiguous. V was pared by 1 base and J by 10 bases, with 17 bases between. CDR1 is LGHDT and CDR2 is YNNKEL in the germline V gene (reference sequence). The CDR3 has 15 residues. Here the CDR3 reads CASSQGKKTPGEQFF. DNA for the CDR3: TGTGCCAGCAGCCAAGGTAAAAAAACCCCAGGAGAGCAGTTCTTC.

V usage is TRBV5-1 and J usage is TRBJ2-3; 8 bases agree with TRBD2. CDR1 is SGHRS and CDR2 is YFSETQ in the germline V gene. Losses at the gene ends were 4 bases for V and 3 bases for J; bases not matched to a gene: 10. The CDR3 sequence is 16 residues long. CDR3 protein: CASSDPGGGLTDTQYF. CDR3 DNA: TGCGCCAGCAGCGACCCAGGCGGGGGGCTTACAGATACGCAGTATTTT.

The J gene is TRBJ2-3, the V gene TRBV5-4, with TRBD2 matching over 7 bases. This CDR3 is 13 amino acids long. Germline lookup yields CDR1 SGHNT and CDR2 YYREEE (reference sequence). V lost 7 bases, J lost 3 bases, and 5 bases stayed unmatched. This CDR3 reads CASREAGTDTQYF. Here the CDR3 DNA reads TGTGCCAGCCGGGAGGCGGGTACAGATACGCAGTATTTT.

This sequence joins TRBV5-1 and TRBJ2-7; 9 bases match TRBD2. The CDR3 runs 16 residues. Germline V gene lookup returns CDR1 SGHRS and CDR2 YFSETQ. The V and J ends lost 0 bases and 3 bases, in that order; junction bases with no gene match: 7. This chain's CDR3 is CASSLAAGGPNYEQYF. The CDR3 region has the DNA TGCGCCAGCAGCTTGGCGGCGGGAGGGCCCAACTACGAGCAGTACTTC.

The genes are TRBV10-1 and TRBJ2-1, with unresolved D. Germline V lookup: CDR1 WNHNN, CDR2 SYGVQD (reference sequence). V lost 3 bases, J lost 2 bases, and 17 bases lay in between. This CDR3 is 17 amino acids long. The CDR3 nucleotides read TGCGCCAGCAGTGACTTGGCGCGGCACCTAACCTACAATGAGCAGTTCTTC. It specifies CASSDLARHLTYNEQFF.

V usage is TRBV27 and J usage is TRBJ1-5; D ambiguous. The germline V gene has CDR1 MNHEY and CDR2 SMNVEV (reference sequence). The CDR3 is 16 residues long. V lost 2 bases to trimming and J lost 0 bases, with 11 bases between them. CDR3 sequence: CASSLGPFYSNQPQHF. For the CDR3, the DNA is TGTGCCAGCAGTTTAGGGCCATTTTATAGCAATCAGCCCCAGCATTTT.

This rearrangement joins TRBV3-1 (or the pseudogene TRBV3-2) to TRBJ2-7; 12 bases map to TRBD2. V lost 2 bases, J lost 0 bases, and 5 bases stayed unmatched. CDR1 LGHDT and CDR2 YNNKEL come from the germline V gene (reference sequence). This CDR3 is 17 amino acids long. The CDR3 here is CASSQRTSGASSYEQYF. DNA for the CDR3: TGTGCCAGCAGCCAACGGACTAGCGGGGCCAGCTCCTACGAGCAGTACTTC.

This sequence joins TRBV27 and TRBJ1-6; no clear D gene. This CDR3 contains 12 residues. CDR1 is MNHEY, CDR2 SMNVEV, per germline (reference sequence). Trimming shortened V by 3 bases and J by 9 bases, and 6 bases separated the two germline ends. CDR3 protein: CASSFFGSPLHF. The CDR3, as DNA: TGTGCCAGCAGTTTTTTCGGTTCACCCCTCCACTTT.